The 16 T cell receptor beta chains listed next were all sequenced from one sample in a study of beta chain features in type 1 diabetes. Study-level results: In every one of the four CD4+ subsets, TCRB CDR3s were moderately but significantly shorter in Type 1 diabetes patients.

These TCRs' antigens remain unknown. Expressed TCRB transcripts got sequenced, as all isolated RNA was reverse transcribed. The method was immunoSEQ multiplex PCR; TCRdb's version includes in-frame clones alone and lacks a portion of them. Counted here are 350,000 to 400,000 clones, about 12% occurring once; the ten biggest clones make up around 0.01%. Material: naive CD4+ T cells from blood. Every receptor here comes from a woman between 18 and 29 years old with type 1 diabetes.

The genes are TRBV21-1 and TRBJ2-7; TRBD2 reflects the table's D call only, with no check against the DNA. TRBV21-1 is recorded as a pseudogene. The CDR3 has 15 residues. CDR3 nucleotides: TGTGCCAGCAGCAAAACGGGAATACCACTCTGCGAGCAGTACTTC. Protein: CASSKTGIPLCEQYF.

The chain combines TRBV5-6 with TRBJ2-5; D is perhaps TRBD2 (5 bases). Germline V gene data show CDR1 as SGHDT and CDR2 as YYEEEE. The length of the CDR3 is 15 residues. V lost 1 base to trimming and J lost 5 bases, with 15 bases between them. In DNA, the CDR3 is TGTGCCAGCAGCTTGAGAGGGCTGGGCGGTGAGACCCAGTACTTC. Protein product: CASSLRGLGGETQYF. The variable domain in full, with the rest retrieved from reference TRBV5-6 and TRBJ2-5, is DAGVTQSPTHLIKTRGQQVTLRCSPKSGHDTVSWYQQALGQGPQFIFQYYEEEERQRGNFPDRFSGHQFPNYSSELNVNALLLGDSALYLCASSLRGLGGETQYFGPGTRLLVL.

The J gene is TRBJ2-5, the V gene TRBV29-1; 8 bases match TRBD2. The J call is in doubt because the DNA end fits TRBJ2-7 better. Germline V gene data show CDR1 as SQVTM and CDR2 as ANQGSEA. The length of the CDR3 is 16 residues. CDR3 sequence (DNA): TGCAGCGTTGGGGGAACTACTAGCGGTAGCTCCTACGAGCAGTACTTC. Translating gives CSVGGTTSGSSYEQYF.

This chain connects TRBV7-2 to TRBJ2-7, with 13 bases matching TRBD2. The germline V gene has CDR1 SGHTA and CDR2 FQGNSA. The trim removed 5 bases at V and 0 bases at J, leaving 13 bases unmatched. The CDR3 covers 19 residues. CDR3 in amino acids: CASSDTGGLAGLSSYEQYF. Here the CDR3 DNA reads TGTGCCAGCAGCGATACGGGGGGACTAGCGGGGTTAAGCTCCTACGAGCAGTACTTC. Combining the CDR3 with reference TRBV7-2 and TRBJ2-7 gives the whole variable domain GAGVSQSPSNKVTEKGKDVELRCDPISGHTALYWYRQSLGQGLEFLIYFQGNSAPDKSGLPSDRFSAERTGGSVSTLTIQRTQQEDSAVYLCASSDTGGLAGLSSYEQYFGPGTRLTVT.

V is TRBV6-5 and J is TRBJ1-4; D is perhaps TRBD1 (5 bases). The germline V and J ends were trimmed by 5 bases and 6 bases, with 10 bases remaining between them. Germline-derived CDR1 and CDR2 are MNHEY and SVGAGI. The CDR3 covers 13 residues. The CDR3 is CASSPRGYEKLFF. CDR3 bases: TGTGCCAGCAGTCCACGGGGGTATGAAAAACTGTTTTTT.

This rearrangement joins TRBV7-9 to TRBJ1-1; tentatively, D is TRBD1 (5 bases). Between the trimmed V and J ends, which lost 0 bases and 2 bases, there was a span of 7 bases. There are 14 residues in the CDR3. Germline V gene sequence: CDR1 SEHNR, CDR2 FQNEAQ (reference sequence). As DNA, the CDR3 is TGTGCCAGCAGCTTAGCAGGGGAAAACACTGAAGCTTTCTTT. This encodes CASSLAGENTEAFF.

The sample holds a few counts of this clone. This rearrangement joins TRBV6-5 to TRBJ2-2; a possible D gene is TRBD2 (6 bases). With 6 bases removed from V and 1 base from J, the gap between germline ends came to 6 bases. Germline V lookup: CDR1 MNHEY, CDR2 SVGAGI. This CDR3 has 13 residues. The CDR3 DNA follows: TGTGCCAGCAGGGGAGGGAACACCGGGGAGCTGTTTTTT. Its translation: CASRGGNTGELFF.

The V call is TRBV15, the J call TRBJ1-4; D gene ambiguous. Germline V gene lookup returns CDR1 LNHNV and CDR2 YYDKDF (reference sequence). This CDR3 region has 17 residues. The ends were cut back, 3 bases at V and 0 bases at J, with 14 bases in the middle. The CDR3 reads CATSSVTLTATNEKLFF. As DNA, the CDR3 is TGTGCCACCAGCAGCGTTACGCTTACAGCAACTAATGAAAAACTGTTTTTT. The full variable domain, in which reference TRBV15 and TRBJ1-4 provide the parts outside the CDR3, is DAMVIQNPRYQVTQFGKPVTLSCSQTLNHNVMYWYQQKSSQAPKLLFHYYDKDFNNEADTPDNFQSRRPNTSFCFLDIRSPGLGDTAMYLCATSSVTLTATNEKLFFGSGTQLSVL.

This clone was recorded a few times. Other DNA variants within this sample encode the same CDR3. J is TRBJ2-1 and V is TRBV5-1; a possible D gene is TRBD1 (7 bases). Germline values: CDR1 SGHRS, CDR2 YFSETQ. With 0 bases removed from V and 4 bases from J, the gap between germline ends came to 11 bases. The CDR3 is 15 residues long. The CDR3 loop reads CASSLGAGGYNEQFF. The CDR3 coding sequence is TGCGCCAGCAGCTTGGGGGCAGGGGGGTACAATGAGCAGTTCTTC.

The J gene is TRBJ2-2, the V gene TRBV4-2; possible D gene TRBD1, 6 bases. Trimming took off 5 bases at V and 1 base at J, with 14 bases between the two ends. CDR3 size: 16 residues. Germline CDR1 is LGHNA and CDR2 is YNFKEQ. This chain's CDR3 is CASSILGQLNTGELFF. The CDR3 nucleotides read TGTGCCAGCAGCATCTTAGGACAGCTGAACACCGGGGAGCTGTTTTTT.

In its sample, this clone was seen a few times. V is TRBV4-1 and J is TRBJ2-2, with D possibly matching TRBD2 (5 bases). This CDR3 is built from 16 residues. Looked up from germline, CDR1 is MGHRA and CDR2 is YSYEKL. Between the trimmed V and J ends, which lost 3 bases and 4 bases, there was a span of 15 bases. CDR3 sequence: CASSQDSAVITGELFF. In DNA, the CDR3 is TGCGCCAGCAGCCAGGATAGCGCGGTTATCACCGGGGAGCTGTTTTTT.

Here the CDR3 reads CASGQDRGPYEQYF. The DNA for the CDR3 is TGTGCCAGCGGGCAAGACAGGGGTCCCTACGAGCAGTACTTC. This chain links TRBV28 with TRBJ2-7; the match to TRBD1 covers 8 bases. In germline, CDR1 is MDHEN, CDR2 SYDVKM. V shed 8 bases, J shed 2 bases, and the junction held 8 bases outside the gene matches. The CDR3 consists of 14 residues.

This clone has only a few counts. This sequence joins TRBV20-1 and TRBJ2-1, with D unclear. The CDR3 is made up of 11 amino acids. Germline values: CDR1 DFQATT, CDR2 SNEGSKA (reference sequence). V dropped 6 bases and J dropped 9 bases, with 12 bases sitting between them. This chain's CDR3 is CSANTRGEQFF. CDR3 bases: TGCAGTGCAAACACCCGTGGTGAGCAGTTCTTC.

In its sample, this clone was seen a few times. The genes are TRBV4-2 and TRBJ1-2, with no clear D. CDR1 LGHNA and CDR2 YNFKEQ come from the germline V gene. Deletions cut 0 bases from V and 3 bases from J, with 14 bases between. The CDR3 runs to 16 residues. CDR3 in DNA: TGTGCCAGCAGCCAAGATTTGGTTCGGGGAGACTATGGCTACACCTTC. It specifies CASSQDLVRGDYGYTF.

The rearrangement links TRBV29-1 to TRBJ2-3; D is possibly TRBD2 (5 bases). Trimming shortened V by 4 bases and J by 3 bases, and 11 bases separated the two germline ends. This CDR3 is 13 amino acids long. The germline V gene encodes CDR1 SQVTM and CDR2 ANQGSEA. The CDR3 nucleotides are TGCAGCGTTGTGTACAGCGGTACAGATACGCAGTATTTT. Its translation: CSVVYSGTDTQYF.

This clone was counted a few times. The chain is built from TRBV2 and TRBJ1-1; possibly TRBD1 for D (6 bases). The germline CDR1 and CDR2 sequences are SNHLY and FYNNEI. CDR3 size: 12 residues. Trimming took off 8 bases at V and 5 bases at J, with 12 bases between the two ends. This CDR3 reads CASQDSRTEAFF. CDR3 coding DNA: TGTGCCAGCCAGGACAGCAGGACTGAAGCTTTCTTT.